This TCR beta chain was found in a study of shared clonotypes between healthy human individuals. Concerning this clone: The antigen is unknown. Other DNA sequences in the same sample also yield this CDR3.

This was a deep-level run. Here immunoSEQ multiplex PCR was the method, and the copy in TCRdb shows in-frame clones only, minus some. Among more than 2,000,000 clones listed, approximately 93% were seen once. Trimming removed 0 bases from V and 4 bases from J; junction bases left unmatched: 4. This CDR3 region has 15 residues. CDR1 and CDR2 (germline): SGHTA, FQGTGA. General study findings and limits: Clonotype sharing across several donors was observed for about 5.5% of naive CD4 clonotypes.

The TCR comes from a man younger than 30 in good health. Some clones in this sample may be carry-over from other donors' samples. Sequenced input: naive CD4+ T cells from PBMCs. Sample subset: CD45RA+ positively selected. V usage is TRBV7-3 and J usage is TRBJ2-3; 7 nucleotides match TRBD2. The CDR3 DNA is TGTGCCAGCAGCTTAACCGGGGGGAGCTCAGATACGCAGTATTTT. Translating gives CASSLTGGSSDTQYF. The whole variable domain, filled in from reference TRBV7-3 and TRBJ2-3, reads GAGVSQTPSNKVTEKGKYVELRCDPISGHTALYWYRQSLGQGPEFLIYFQGTGAADDSGLPNDRFFAVRPEGSVSTLKIQRTERGDSAVYLCASSLTGGSSDTQYFGPGTRLTVL.